The 14 T cell receptor beta chains below come from one sample, sequenced in a study of identifying expanded T cells in peripheral blood. This table comes from immunoSEQ multiplex PCR, and its TCRdb copy is limited to in-frame clones, with some not included. The sample comprises about 97,000 clones, about nine tenths of which are singletons, and 12% to 15% rests with the top ten. The sample consisted of blood. These receptors came from a person aged 18 to 70 in good health.

The chain links TRBV18 to TRBJ2-4, with TRBD2 matching over 11 bases. Losses at the gene ends were 6 bases for V and 0 bases for J; bases not matched to a gene: 1. This CDR3 is built from 15 residues. CDR1 KGHSH and CDR2 LQKENI come from the germline V gene. The CDR3 is CASSTSGGAKNIQYF. CDR3 DNA: TGTGCCAGCTCTACTAGCGGGGGAGCCAAAAACATTCAGTACTTC. Full variable domain (outside the CDR3, taken from reference TRBV18 and TRBJ2-4): NAGVMQNPRHLVRRRGQEARLRCSPMKGHSHVYWYRQLPEEGLKFMVYLQKENIIDESGMPKERFSAEFPKEGPSILRIQQVVRGDSAAYFCASSTSGGAKNIQYFGAGTRLSVL.

This clone was seen only once. This chain links TRBV4-3 with TRBJ2-4, with 11 nucleotides matching TRBD2. CDR3 size: 21 residues. In germline, CDR1 is LGHNA, CDR2 YSLEER. V dropped 0 bases and J dropped 2; count of bases not matched to a gene: 15. The CDR3 bases are TGCGCCAGCAGCCAAGAGCCTAGACTAGCGGGGACGGCGGTTTCCAAAAACATTCAGTACTTC. Its protein is CASSQEPRLAGTAVSKNIQYF.

This chain uses TRBV9 with TRBJ2-2, with 10 bases lining up with TRBD2. V trimming: 3 bases; J trimming: 5 bases; junction bases outside the gene matches: 13. The CDR3 runs to 18 residues. Per germline, CDR1 SGDLS and CDR2 YYNGEE. The CDR3 DNA reads TGTGCCAGCAGCGCCACAGCCGAACTAGCGGGAAATACCGGGGAGCTGTTTTTT. Translated, it gives CASSATAELAGNTGELFF.

Points on this clone: A single base separates this from a much larger clone, so it may be a read error. The chain is built from TRBV13 and TRBJ2-1; D might be TRBD1 (5 bases). The ends were cut back, 5 bases at V and 2 bases at J, with 10 bases in the middle. The CDR3 extends over 14 amino acids. Germline V gene data show CDR1 as PRHDT and CDR2 as FYEKMQ (reference sequence). The CDR3 here is CASSPQGPYNEQFF. As DNA, the CDR3 is TGTGCCAGCAGCCCCCAGGGCCCCTACAATGAGCAGTTCTTC.

The CDR3 nucleotides read TGTGCCATCAGTTCCGGACTAGTTGCAGATACGCAGTATTTT. This codes for CAISSGLVADTQYF. The chain is built from TRBV10-3 and TRBJ2-3, with 7 bases lining up with TRBD2. After removal of 5 bases from V and 4 bases from J, the junction contained 6 bases not matched to a gene. This CDR3 region has 14 residues. From germline, CDR1 is ENHRY and CDR2 SYGVKD.

The gene calls are TRBV4-2 and TRBJ1-5, with a weak D call TRBD1 (6 bases). Germline values: CDR1 LGHNA, CDR2 YNFKEQ. Deletions cut 4 bases from V and 2 bases from J, with 15 bases between. This CDR3 comprises 16 residues. CDR3 sequence: CASSPLIGGGNQPQHF. DNA of the CDR3: TGTGCCAGCAGCCCCCTTATAGGGGGGGGCAATCAGCCCCAGCATTTT.

The rearrangement uses TRBV9 and TRBJ2-7, with D perhaps TRBD1 (5 bases). The CDR3 covers 16 residues. V was cut by 0 bases and J by 0 bases, with 13 bases left in between. Germline CDR1 SGDLS, CDR2 YYNGEE. CDR3 amino acids: CASSVGSDMSSYEQYF. CDR3 in DNA: TGTGCCAGCAGCGTAGGGTCGGACATGAGCTCCTACGAGCAGTACTTC.

This rearrangement joins TRBV28 to TRBJ2-1; TRBD1 might be the D (6 bases). Germline CDR1 reads MDHEN; CDR2 reads SYDVKM. The CDR3 is 15 residues long. V was clipped by 5 bases and J by 7 bases, with 18 bases between them. The CDR3 nucleotides are TGTGCCAGCAGTCCACTGGGGGACACCTCGAATGAGCAGTTCTTC. It codes for CASSPLGDTSNEQFF.

About this clone itself: The same CDR3 also results from other DNA sequences found in this sample. The chain links TRBV9 to TRBJ1-1; D is ambiguous. CDR1 is SGDLS and CDR2 is YYNGEE in the germline V gene. Trimming removed 7 bases at V and 1 base at J, with 8 bases between. The CDR3 runs 12 residues. The DNA for the CDR3 is TGTGCCAGCTCCGGGCAGAACACTGAAGCTTTCTTT. It codes for CASSGQNTEAFF.

J is TRBJ2-2 and V is TRBV5-1, with a tentative D call TRBD2 (6 bases). V lost 2 bases and J lost 7, with 12 bases in between. Germline CDR1 SGHRS, CDR2 YFSETQ. The CDR3 length is 14 residues. The CDR3 is CASSFQGEVGELFF. CDR3 DNA sequence: TGCGCCAGCAGCTTTCAAGGGGAGGTCGGGGAGCTGTTTTTT.

V and J are TRBV6-6 and TRBJ1-1; D perhaps matches TRBD1 (6 bases). The V end was cut by 5 bases, the J end by 3 bases, with 19 bases between. CDR3 size: 16 residues. CDR1 is MNHNY and CDR2 is SVGAGI in the germline V gene (reference sequence). In DNA form, the CDR3 reads TGTGCCAGCAGTCCCTTGGGGCCGGGGGCAGACACTGAAGCTTTCTTT. As protein: CASSPLGPGADTEAFF.

This clone was recorded only once. The V call is TRBV5-1, the J call TRBJ1-6; D unresolved. The ends were cut back, 1 base at V and 10 bases at J, with 9 bases in the middle. Germline CDR1 is SGHRS and CDR2 is YFSETQ. The CDR3 length is 13 residues. DNA for the CDR3: TGCGCCAGCAGCTTGACGGAGAGGTCACCCCTCCACTTT. Translating it yields CASSLTERSPLHF.

The rearrangement links TRBV7-8 to TRBJ2-7; a possible D gene is TRBD2 (7 bases). Per the germline V gene, CDR1 is SGHVS and CDR2 is FQNEAQ. This CDR3 contains 16 residues. The V gene lost 9 bases and the J gene lost 0 bases, with 21 bases spanning the gap. The CDR3 loop reads CASHVTRGRSSYEQYF. CDR3 bases: TGTGCCAGTCACGTCACGCGGGGGCGAAGCTCCTACGAGCAGTACTTC.

This chain links TRBV27 with TRBJ1-1; 7 nucleotides align to TRBD1. Germline-derived CDR1 and CDR2 are MNHEY and SMNVEV (reference sequence). CDR3 size: 13 residues. Trimming at V came to 6 bases and at J to 7 bases, leaving 8 bases not matched to a gene. This chain's CDR3 is CASSQDRVGEAFF. The CDR3 DNA is TGTGCCAGCAGCCAAGACAGGGTGGGTGAAGCTTTCTTT.